These T cell receptor beta chains were read from a single sample in a study of CD8 T cells in ankylosing spondylitis. TCRdb redid the calling of the 5' RACE reads with MiXCR, one entry per CDR3 protein. The sample carries hundreds of thousands of distinct CDR3 sequences, around 25% recorded once. The sequencing sample was made of blood, either unsorted or a sorted T cell fraction (not recorded which). These receptors were taken from a male donor with ankylosing spondylitis or in good health (not recorded which). The CDR3 runs from the conserved cysteine through the conserved F or W. D genes are given only for firm matches. The size entry is marked missing in some rows and otherwise reads once, few, many or a size class.

14	TRBV3-1	NA	TRBJ2-7	NA	CASSQDAQGWEQYF	TGTGCCAGCAGCCAAGATGCACAGGGCTGGGAGCAGTACTTC
14	TRBV5-1	TRBD2	TRBJ2-1	many	CASSVGLNDNEQFF	TGCGCCAGCAGCGTGGGACTAAACGACAATGAGCAGTTCTTC
13	TRBV5-1	NA	TRBJ2-1	many	CASSEGPYNEQFF	TGCGCCAGCAGCGAGGGCCCTTACAATGAGCAGTTCTTC
15	TRBV7-8	TRBD2	TRBJ2-7	many	CASSPTSGWTYEQYF	TGTGCCAGCAGCCCTACTAGCGGGTGGACCTACGAGCAGTACTTC
16	TRBV24-1	TRBD1	TRBJ1-2	many	CATSAATGTGYYGYTF	TGTGCCACCAGTGCTGCAACCGGGACAGGTTACTATGGCTACACCTTC
14	TRBV12-3/TRBV12-4	NA	TRBJ2-3	NA	CASSLSGVTDTQYF	TGTGCCAGCAGTTTGTCCGGTGTCACAGATACGCAGTATTTT
12	TRBV29-1	NA	TRBJ2-3	few	CSVEERADTQYF	TGCAGCGTTGAGGAGAGAGCAGATACGCAGTATTTT
11	TRBV28	NA	TRBJ1-1	many	CASRQNTEAFF	TGTGCCAGCCGTCAGAACACTGAAGCTTTCTTT
12	TRBV20-1	NA	TRBJ2-7	many	CSARAKENEQYF	TGCAGTGCTAGAGCAAAAGAGAACGAGCAGTACTTC
17	TRBV7-3	TRBD2	TRBJ2-2	NA	CASSRTVAGGYTGELFF	TGTGCCAGCAGTCGCACTGTAGCGGGAGGGTACACCGGGGAGCTGTTTTTT
16	TRBV10-3	TRBD2	TRBJ2-5	NA	CAISSGLAGGMETQYF	TGTGCCATCAGCTCGGGACTAGCGGGAGGGATGGAGACCCAGTACTTC
15	TRBV20-1	TRBD1	TRBJ1-1	few	CSATGIAGQGFEAFF	TGCAGTGCTACAGGAATAGCGGGACAGGGTTTTGAAGCTTTCTTT
16	TRBV20-1	TRBD2	TRBJ2-5	few	CSARTGEREAQETQYF	TGCAGTGCTAGGACGGGAGAGCGGGAGGCACAAGAGACCCAGTACTTC
13	TRBV10-3	NA	TRBJ2-5	NA	CAISGTGGETQYF	TGTGCCATCAGTGGGACAGGAGGGGAGACCCAGTACTTC
12	TRBV28	NA	TRBJ1-1	NA	CASSLLESAAFF	TGTGCCAGCAGCCTATTGGAATCAGCGGCTTTCTTT
16	TRBV5-1	TRBD2	TRBJ2-7	many	CASSFGLAEPGYEQYF	TGCGCCAGCAGCTTTGGACTAGCGGAACCAGGCTACGAGCAGTACTTC
14	TRBV29-1	TRBD1	TRBJ2-5	NA	CSTWDRRHQETQYF	TGCAGCACTTGGGACAGGAGACACCAAGAGACCCAGTACTTC
14	TRBV12-3/TRBV12-4	NA	TRBJ2-5	NA	CASAKGRNQETQYF	TGTGCCAGCGCTAAAGGACGGAACCAAGAGACCCAGTACTTC
16	TRBV9	TRBD2	TRBJ2-1	many	CASSPNPGTSGNEQFF	TGTGCCAGCAGTCCTAACCCCGGGACTAGCGGAAATGAGCAGTTCTTC
16	TRBV7-2	TRBD2	TRBJ2-2	many	CASSSGLAVITGELFF	TGTGCCAGCAGCTCGGGACTAGCGGTGATCACCGGGGAGCTGTTTTTT
17	TRBV7-6	TRBD2	TRBJ2-1	many	CASSRETSGATYNEQFF	TGTGCCAGCAGCCGCGAGACTAGCGGCGCCACCTACAATGAGCAGTTCTTC
15	TRBV5-1	TRBD1	TRBJ2-5	many	CASSLLTGGGETQYF	TGCGCCAGCAGCCTATTGACAGGGGGCGGAGAGACCCAGTACTTC
14	TRBV12-3/TRBV12-4	NA	TRBJ2-1	many	CASSAWSSYNEQFF	TGTGCCAGCAGTGCTTGGAGCTCCTACAATGAGCAGTTCTTC
12	TRBV6-5	TRBD2	TRBJ2-3	few	CASTTGGDTQYF	TGTGCCAGCACCACGGGGGGAGATACGCAGTATTTT
15	TRBV4-3	TRBD1	TRBJ1-5	NA	CASSHDTGAGQPQHF	TGCGCCAGCAGCCACGATACAGGGGCGGGTCAGCCCCAGCATTTT
15	TRBV15	NA	TRBJ1-4	NA	CATSISNRESEKLFF	TGTGCCACCAGCATCTCAAACAGGGAGAGTGAAAAACTGTTTTTT
13	TRBV20-1	NA	TRBJ1-1	few	CSAIITGNTEAFF	TGCAGTGCTATCATTACGGGGAACACTGAAGCTTTCTTT
14	TRBV20-1	NA	TRBJ1-5	many	CSARDVGAGQPQHF	TGCAGTGCTAGAGACGTGGGGGCGGGTCAGCCCCAGCATTTT
15	TRBV4-1	NA	TRBJ2-1	many	CASSQAQSSYNEQFF	TGCGCCAGCAGCCAAGCTCAGAGCTCCTACAATGAGCAGTTCTTC
13	TRBV29-1	NA	TRBJ2-3	NA	CSVAHGITDTQYF	TGCAGCGTTGCGCACGGGATCACAGATACGCAGTATTTT
13	TRBV20-1	NA	TRBJ2-3	NA	CSVARWGTDTQYF	TGCAGTGTCGCCCGGTGGGGCACAGATACGCAGTATTTT
17	TRBV12-3/TRBV12-4	NA	TRBJ1-5	many	CASSLSPTGYSNQPQHF	TGTGCCAGCAGTTTATCGCCGACAGGCTATAGCAATCAGCCCCAGCATTTT
16	TRBV7-9	TRBD2	TRBJ2-7	many	CASSRGLAGPSYEQYF	TGTGCCAGCAGCCGGGGACTAGCGGGACCCTCCTACGAGCAGTACTTC
14	TRBV20-1	TRBD2	TRBJ2-3	many	CSAWAGTNLGTQYF	TGCAGTGCTTGGGCCGGGACTAACCTCGGCACGCAGTATTTT
13	TRBV2	NA	TRBJ2-5	many	CASRARQDGGQYF	TGTGCCAGCAGGGCTCGGCAGGACGGCGGCCAGTACTTC
14	TRBV5-6	TRBD1	TRBJ1-1	NA	CASSHRQGPTEAFF	TGTGCCAGCAGCCACCGACAGGGGCCCACTGAAGCTTTCTTT
16	TRBV5-1	NA	TRBJ2-7	few	CASSPLADGGLNEQYF	TGCGCCAGCAGCCCTCTTGCGGACGGGGGTTTGAACGAGCAGTACTTC